These T cell receptor beta chains were read from a single sample in a study of blood T cell repertoires in COVID-19. Here immunoSEQ multiplex PCR was the method, and the copy in TCRdb shows in-frame clones only, minus some. The sample holds roughly 300,000 clones, about 90% seen once. The material sequenced was peripheral blood. These receptors all come from a woman in her 40s who had recovered from COVID-19. Each CDR3 is given with its conserved first and last residue. Each record gives: clone size, J gene, D gene, V gene, CDR3 protein, CDR3 DNA. D genes are given only for firm matches. Some rows mark clone size as missing; the rest say once, few, many or name a class of expanded clone.

>NA|TRBJ2-4|TRBD1|TRBV30
CAWSVQGARTKNIQYF
TGTGCCTGGAGTGTACAGGGGGCGCGAACCAAAAACATTCAGTACTTC
>NA|TRBJ2-7|TRBD1|TRBV2
CASSEGDSFYEQYF
TGTGCCAGCAGTGAGGGGGACAGTTTCTACGAGCAGTACTTC
>NA|TRBJ2-3|NA|TRBV9
CASSVAGVSTDTQYF
TGTGCCAGCAGCGTAGCGGGGGTTAGCACAGATACGCAGTATTTT
>NA|TRBJ2-1|TRBD2|TRBV19
CASSRSGGPGGEQFF
TGTGCCAGTAGTAGGAGCGGGGGCCCGGGTGGTGAGCAGTTCTTC
>NA|TRBJ2-1|TRBD2|TRBV7-2
CASSARLAGKQFF
TGTGCCAGCAGCGCAAGACTAGCGGGGAAGCAGTTCTTC
>many|TRBJ1-5|TRBD1|TRBV4-2
CASSQEDRGWPQHF
TGTGCCAGCAGCCAAGAGGACAGGGGGTGGCCCCAGCATTTT
>few|TRBJ1-1|NA|TRBV6-2/TRBV6-3
CASSYLRPTGGRTEAFF
TGTGCCAGCAGTTACTTACGCCCGACAGGAGGTCGGACTGAAGCTTTCTTT
>NA|TRBJ2-5|TRBD2|TRBV5-6
CASSWSGGAGETQYF
TGTGCCAGCAGCTGGAGCGGGGGGGCCGGAGAGACCCAGTACTTC
>NA|TRBJ1-2|NA|TRBV4-3
CASSQDLGREGYTF
TGCGCCAGCAGCCAAGATCTGGGGAGGGAGGGCTACACCTTC
>NA|TRBJ2-7|TRBD1|TRBV9
CASSAQDRAYEQYF
TGTGCCAGCAGCGCCCAGGACAGGGCATACGAGCAGTACTTC
>NA|TRBJ1-2|NA|TRBV19
CASSIVSQANYGYTF
TGTGCCAGTAGTATAGTCTCCCAGGCTAACTATGGCTACACCTTC
>NA|TRBJ2-7|NA|TRBV11-2
CASSSYSSYEQYF
TGTGCCAGCAGCTCCTATAGCTCCTACGAGCAGTACTTC
>NA|TRBJ2-2|NA|TRBV7-2
CAERGGAQNTGELFF
TGTGCCGAGAGAGGGGGGGCCCAGAACACCGGGGAGCTGTTTTTT
>NA|TRBJ1-1|TRBD1|TRBV7-2
CASSQRPTGMNTEAFF
TGTGCCAGCAGCCAACGCCCGACAGGGATGAACACTGAAGCTTTCTTT
>NA|TRBJ1-2|TRBD1|TRBV30
CAWTETGSYGYTF
TGTGCCTGGACCGAGACAGGGTCCTATGGCTACACCTTC
>NA|TRBJ1-5|NA|TRBV15
CATSSGQYSNQPQHF
TGTGCCACCAGCAGTGGACAGTATAGCAATCAGCCCCAGCATTTT
>NA|TRBJ1-1|NA|TRBV12-5
CASGLVRQENTEAFF
TGTGCTAGTGGTTTGGTACGGCAGGAGAACACTGAAGCTTTCTTT
>NA|TRBJ2-3|NA|TRBV5-1
CASSVVDRLADTQYF
TGCGCCAGCAGCGTAGTGGACAGATTAGCAGATACGCAGTATTTT
>NA|TRBJ2-2|TRBD2|TRBV2
CASTGGPGELFF
TGTGCCAGCACGGGGGGGCCTGGGGAGCTGTTTTTT
>NA|TRBJ1-5|TRBD1|TRBV30
CAWSFGTGFHQPQHF
TGTGCCTGGAGTTTCGGGACAGGGTTTCATCAGCCCCAGCATTTT
>once|TRBJ2-3|NA|TRBV4-3
CASSQVRRGRDTQYF
TGCGCCAGCAGCCAAGTCCGGCGGGGAAGGGATACGCAGTATTTT
>NA|TRBJ1-2|NA|TRBV7-9
CASSLAWRSYGYTF
TGTGCCAGCAGCTTAGCATGGCGGAGCTATGGCTACACCTTC
>NA|TRBJ2-1|TRBD1|TRBV7-9
CASRREGGYEQFF
TGTGCCAGCCGCCGTGAAGGGGGCTATGAGCAGTTCTTC